Listed below are T cell receptor beta chains from one sample, sequenced in a study of monozygotic twins with inflammatory bowel disease. TCRdb derives one entry per CDR3 protein from the 5' RACE reads, leaving out DNA. This sample contains about 330,000 distinct CDR3 sequences. Sequenced: blood. These receptors came from a human donor with ulcerative colitis or Crohn's disease, or a healthy co-twin of an affected twin (not recorded which). CDR3s include the opening cysteine and the closing phenylalanine or tryptophan. Fields, in order: V gene, CDR3 length, clone size, J gene, CDR3 protein. Clone size is given for some rows only: seen once, a few or many times, or a class if the clone is expanded.

v_call: TRBV7-2; cdr3_length: 15; clone_size: -; j_call: TRBJ1-4; cdr3_aa: CANPRRAREGEKLFF
v_call: TRBV30; cdr3_length: 15; clone_size: -; j_call: TRBJ2-7; cdr3_aa: CAWTPDRNVIYEQYF
v_call: TRBV6-2/TRBV6-3; cdr3_length: 13; clone_size: -; j_call: TRBJ1-5; cdr3_aa: CASRSYGAGPQHF
v_call: TRBV12-3/TRBV12-4; cdr3_length: 15; clone_size: -; j_call: TRBJ2-1; cdr3_aa: CASSTGHSSYNEQFF
v_call: TRBV7-9; cdr3_length: 15; clone_size: -; j_call: TRBJ2-2; cdr3_aa: CASSLADRVPGELFF
v_call: TRBV5-1; cdr3_length: 15; clone_size: -; j_call: TRBJ1-2; cdr3_aa: CASSRWDRGRNGYTF
v_call: TRBV19; cdr3_length: 13; clone_size: -; j_call: TRBJ1-1; cdr3_aa: CASSTGVVTEAFF
v_call: TRBV5-4; cdr3_length: 15; clone_size: -; j_call: TRBJ2-7; cdr3_aa: CASSPTVVGNYEQYF
v_call: TRBV9; cdr3_length: 14; clone_size: -; j_call: TRBJ2-3; cdr3_aa: CASNLAGETDTQYF
v_call: TRBV5-1; cdr3_length: 14; clone_size: -; j_call: TRBJ1-1; cdr3_aa: CASGTGISETEAFF
v_call: TRBV12-3/TRBV12-4; cdr3_length: 14; clone_size: -; j_call: TRBJ1-3; cdr3_aa: CASESRGLGNTIYF
v_call: TRBV29-1; cdr3_length: 12; clone_size: -; j_call: TRBJ1-2; cdr3_aa: CSVERGVYGYTF
v_call: TRBV5-1; cdr3_length: 16; clone_size: -; j_call: TRBJ2-2; cdr3_aa: CASSWTSGTNTGELFF
v_call: TRBV5-4; cdr3_length: 19; clone_size: -; j_call: TRBJ2-7; cdr3_aa: CASSSPSGTSVTSSHEQYF
v_call: TRBV18; cdr3_length: 15; clone_size: -; j_call: TRBJ2-1; cdr3_aa: CASSPPSLSYNEQFF
v_call: TRBV5-1; cdr3_length: 16; clone_size: -; j_call: TRBJ2-7; cdr3_aa: CASSSRRGTGPDEQYF
v_call: TRBV5-4; cdr3_length: 16; clone_size: -; j_call: TRBJ1-1; cdr3_aa: CASSVGLGGGNTEAFF
v_call: TRBV7-3; cdr3_length: 13; clone_size: -; j_call: TRBJ2-7; cdr3_aa: CASSPGGYYEQYF
v_call: TRBV12-3/TRBV12-4; cdr3_length: 12; clone_size: -; j_call: TRBJ2-1; cdr3_aa: CASSFETGGKFF
v_call: TRBV28; cdr3_length: 13; clone_size: -; j_call: TRBJ1-1; cdr3_aa: CASRKTGGTEAFF
v_call: TRBV28; cdr3_length: 12; clone_size: -; j_call: TRBJ1-1; cdr3_aa: CASSELLPEAFF
v_call: TRBV7-9; cdr3_length: 12; clone_size: -; j_call: TRBJ2-3; cdr3_aa: CASSPQYGTQYF
v_call: TRBV5-5; cdr3_length: 15; clone_size: -; j_call: TRBJ2-1; cdr3_aa: CASSLSLVAPNEQFF
v_call: TRBV6-1; cdr3_length: 17; clone_size: -; j_call: TRBJ1-6; cdr3_aa: CASSPGGGPGVNSPLHF
v_call: TRBV9; cdr3_length: 16; clone_size: -; j_call: TRBJ2-1; cdr3_aa: CASSPSGSGGIGEQFF
v_call: TRBV28; cdr3_length: 14; clone_size: -; j_call: TRBJ2-7; cdr3_aa: CASSLGDREWEQYF
v_call: TRBV2; cdr3_length: 15; clone_size: -; j_call: TRBJ1-5; cdr3_aa: CASRGPDRGNQPQHF
v_call: TRBV6-1; cdr3_length: 13; clone_size: -; j_call: TRBJ1-5; cdr3_aa: CASSGVLNQPQHF
v_call: TRBV19; cdr3_length: 14; clone_size: -; j_call: TRBJ1-5; cdr3_aa: CASSIGNDFQPQHF
v_call: TRBV5-1; cdr3_length: 15; clone_size: -; j_call: TRBJ1-3; cdr3_aa: CASSPIPGPGNTIYF
v_call: TRBV24-1; cdr3_length: 15; clone_size: -; j_call: TRBJ1-5; cdr3_aa: CATSDSGRGEQPQHF
v_call: TRBV9; cdr3_length: 16; clone_size: -; j_call: TRBJ2-1; cdr3_aa: CASSQTSGAYYNEQFF
v_call: TRBV20-1; cdr3_length: 14; clone_size: -; j_call: TRBJ2-1; cdr3_aa: CSATKVSSYNEQFF
v_call: TRBV9; cdr3_length: 15; clone_size: -; j_call: TRBJ2-1; cdr3_aa: CASSVEETPYNEQFF
v_call: TRBV27; cdr3_length: 11; clone_size: -; j_call: TRBJ2-1; cdr3_aa: CASRTGPEQFF
v_call: TRBV20-1; cdr3_length: 16; clone_size: -; j_call: TRBJ2-7; cdr3_aa: CSARDLSGRMSYEQYF
v_call: TRBV5-1; cdr3_length: 14; clone_size: -; j_call: TRBJ2-7; cdr3_aa: CASAPGTGESEQYF
v_call: TRBV28; cdr3_length: 15; clone_size: -; j_call: TRBJ1-5; cdr3_aa: CASRDRGRDGQPQHF
v_call: TRBV28; cdr3_length: 14; clone_size: medium-sized; j_call: TRBJ1-5; cdr3_aa: CASTLDRFNQPQHF
v_call: TRBV6-2/TRBV6-3; cdr3_length: 11; clone_size: -; j_call: TRBJ1-2; cdr3_aa: CASGRAYGYTF
v_call: TRBV20-1; cdr3_length: 11; clone_size: -; j_call: TRBJ2-5; cdr3_aa: CSASTQETQYF
v_call: TRBV7-2; cdr3_length: 15; clone_size: -; j_call: TRBJ2-3; cdr3_aa: CASSLGTVGTDTQYF
v_call: TRBV11-2; cdr3_length: 17; clone_size: -; j_call: TRBJ2-1; cdr3_aa: CASSLDIGTVHYNEQFF
v_call: TRBV20-1; cdr3_length: 14; clone_size: -; j_call: TRBJ2-6; cdr3_aa: CSAQQPSGANVLTF
v_call: TRBV7-9; cdr3_length: 15; clone_size: -; j_call: TRBJ2-5; cdr3_aa: CASSSVRGQMETQYF
v_call: TRBV12-3/TRBV12-4; cdr3_length: 15; clone_size: -; j_call: TRBJ1-5; cdr3_aa: CASSQTGMSNQPQHF
v_call: TRBV7-2; cdr3_length: 13; clone_size: -; j_call: TRBJ1-6; cdr3_aa: CASSGKVDSPLHF
v_call: TRBV27; cdr3_length: 15; clone_size: -; j_call: TRBJ1-4; cdr3_aa: CASSQRTGKFGKLFF
v_call: TRBV6-5; cdr3_length: 12; clone_size: -; j_call: TRBJ1-1; cdr3_aa: CASSYTGREAFF
v_call: TRBV7-2; cdr3_length: 14; clone_size: -; j_call: TRBJ2-1; cdr3_aa: CASRLGSGINEQFF
v_call: TRBV10-3; cdr3_length: 14; clone_size: -; j_call: TRBJ2-1; cdr3_aa: CAIIRGGLYNEQFF
v_call: TRBV6-6; cdr3_length: 13; clone_size: -; j_call: TRBJ2-5; cdr3_aa: CASSDRGRETQYF
v_call: TRBV5-1; cdr3_length: 16; clone_size: -; j_call: TRBJ2-1; cdr3_aa: CASSLTVAGPYNEQFF